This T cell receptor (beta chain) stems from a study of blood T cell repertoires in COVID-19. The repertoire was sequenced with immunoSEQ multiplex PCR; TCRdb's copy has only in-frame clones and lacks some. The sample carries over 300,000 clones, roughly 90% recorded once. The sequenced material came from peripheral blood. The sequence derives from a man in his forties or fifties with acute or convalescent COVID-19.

CDR3 bases: TGTGCCAGCAGTTTTCCTCACGCCGGGACAGACTATGGCTACACCTTC. Protein sequence: CASSFPHAGTDYGYTF. The chain combines TRBV7-2 with TRBJ1-2; 7 bases line up with TRBD1. The germline V gene has CDR1 SGHTA and CDR2 FQGNSA. This CDR3 contains 16 residues. The junction had 13 bases not matched to a gene; V was cut back by 6 bases and J by 3 bases.